These T cell receptor beta chains were read from a single sample in a study of regulatory T cells in long-lasting Graves disease. TCRdb re-analysed the multiplex PCR reads in MiXCR, keeping a single row per CDR3 protein. The top ten hold under 9% of the sample, which has hundreds of thousands of distinct CDR3 sequences, less than 25% seen once. The source was peripheral blood mononuclear cells (PBMCs), collected when the disease was refractory, from a patient treated with antithyroid drugs. The receptor source for this set is a female donor with Graves disease. The CDR3 runs from the conserved cysteine through the conserved F or W. Fields, in order: V gene, D gene, J gene, clone size, CDR3 DNA, CDR3 protein. D genes are given only for firm matches. Not every row has a clone size; where given, it reads once, few, many or a size class.

v_gene: TRBV18
d_gene: TRBD2
j_gene: TRBJ2-5
abundance: many
CDR3nt: TGTGCCAGCTCACCTAGACTAGCGGGAGGCCCCCAAGAGACCCAGTACTTC
CDR3aa: CASSPRLAGGPQETQYF

v_gene: TRBV20-1
d_gene: -
j_gene: TRBJ2-4
abundance: few
CDR3nt: TGCAGTGCTCAAAGACAGAACAAAAACATTCAGTACTTC
CDR3aa: CSAQRQNKNIQYF

v_gene: TRBV11-1
d_gene: -
j_gene: TRBJ1-2
abundance: many
CDR3nt: TGTGCCAGCAGCTCCTCTATCATTAACTATGGCTACACCTTC
CDR3aa: CASSSSIINYGYTF

v_gene: TRBV7-2
d_gene: TRBD1
j_gene: TRBJ1-3
abundance: few
CDR3nt: TGTGCCAGCAGCACCCCGACAGGGGGCATTATATCTGGAAACACCATATATTTT
CDR3aa: CASSTPTGGIISGNTIYF

v_gene: TRBV19
d_gene: -
j_gene: TRBJ1-1
abundance: -
CDR3nt: TGTGCCAGTAGTATTCGGGGGACGTACACTGAAGCTTTCTTT
CDR3aa: CASSIRGTYTEAFF

v_gene: TRBV7-9
d_gene: -
j_gene: TRBJ1-2
abundance: -
CDR3nt: TGTGCCAGCAGCCCGTCCCCAGTGAACTATGGCTACACCTTC
CDR3aa: CASSPSPVNYGYTF

v_gene: TRBV10-3
d_gene: TRBD1
j_gene: TRBJ2-7
abundance: -
CDR3nt: TGTGCCATCAGCTTCCAGGGGGCCGGGTACGAGCAGTACTTC
CDR3aa: CAISFQGAGYEQYF

v_gene: TRBV11-2
d_gene: -
j_gene: TRBJ2-5
abundance: many
CDR3nt: TGTGCCAGCAGTAAGGGGGAGACCCAGTACTTC
CDR3aa: CASSKGETQYF

v_gene: TRBV5-1
d_gene: -
j_gene: TRBJ1-4
abundance: few
CDR3nt: TGCGCCAGCAGCCTAGATAACTCCGGGAAAGGTGAAAAACTGTTTTTT
CDR3aa: CASSLDNSGKGEKLFF

v_gene: TRBV7-6
d_gene: -
j_gene: TRBJ1-2
abundance: many
CDR3nt: TGTGCCAGCAGCTTAGCGGTGGAGGGCTATGGCTACACCTTC
CDR3aa: CASSLAVEGYGYTF

v_gene: TRBV6-2/TRBV6-3
d_gene: -
j_gene: TRBJ2-2
abundance: few
CDR3nt: TGTGCCAGCAGTCCAACGGCGGGAAACACCGGGGAGCTGTTTTTT
CDR3aa: CASSPTAGNTGELFF

v_gene: TRBV4-1
d_gene: -
j_gene: TRBJ1-1
abundance: once
CDR3nt: TGCGCCAGCAGCCAAGAGGGGGCAGGTACTGAAGCTTTCTTT
CDR3aa: CASSQEGAGTEAFF

v_gene: TRBV4-3
d_gene: -
j_gene: TRBJ2-7
abundance: -
CDR3nt: TGCGCCAGCAGCCACCCTCCAACAAGCTACGAGCAGTACTTC
CDR3aa: CASSHPPTSYEQYF

v_gene: TRBV10-3
d_gene: -
j_gene: TRBJ1-5
abundance: many
CDR3nt: TGTGCCATCAGTACAGGGAACCATCAGCCCCAGCATTTT
CDR3aa: CAISTGNHQPQHF

v_gene: TRBV29-1
d_gene: TRBD1
j_gene: TRBJ2-7
abundance: many
CDR3nt: TGCAGCGTAGCACAGGGGGCCATAGGACCCTACGAGCAGTACTTC
CDR3aa: CSVAQGAIGPYEQYF

v_gene: TRBV5-1
d_gene: -
j_gene: TRBJ2-3
abundance: -
CDR3nt: TGCGCCAGCAGCTTGGATGGCGGCGGACTCACAGATACGCAGTATTTT
CDR3aa: CASSLDGGGLTDTQYF

v_gene: TRBV6-4
d_gene: -
j_gene: TRBJ1-5
abundance: few
CDR3nt: TGTGCCAGGTCGCCCCCTTCCCACCTCAATCAGCCCCAGCATTTT
CDR3aa: CARSPPSHLNQPQHF

v_gene: TRBV10-3
d_gene: TRBD1
j_gene: TRBJ1-1
abundance: -
CDR3nt: TGTGCCATCAGTGAAGGAACAGGGGGCACTGAAGCTTTCTTT
CDR3aa: CAISEGTGGTEAFF

v_gene: TRBV24-1
d_gene: TRBD2
j_gene: TRBJ2-7
abundance: few
CDR3nt: TGTGCCACCAGCGGGCGGGAGAATCCCTACGAGCAGTACTTC
CDR3aa: CATSGRENPYEQYF

v_gene: TRBV5-1
d_gene: -
j_gene: TRBJ1-1
abundance: few
CDR3nt: TGCGCCAGCAGCTTGGTTGGGGCGGGAAGGACTGAAGCTTTCTTT
CDR3aa: CASSLVGAGRTEAFF

v_gene: TRBV27
d_gene: -
j_gene: TRBJ1-1
abundance: many
CDR3nt: TGTGCCAGCAGTTATAGAGCGTTT
CDR3aa: CASSYRAF

v_gene: TRBV6-5
d_gene: -
j_gene: TRBJ1-2
abundance: -
CDR3nt: TGTGCCAGCAGTTCGTTTCAAAACTGTGGCTACACCTTC
CDR3aa: CASSSFQNCGYTF

v_gene: TRBV5-1
d_gene: -
j_gene: TRBJ1-1
abundance: -
CDR3nt: TGCGCCAGCAGCTTGGTGGCGGGGTTGAACACTGAAGCTTTCTTT
CDR3aa: CASSLVAGLNTEAFF

v_gene: TRBV15
d_gene: -
j_gene: TRBJ2-7
abundance: many
CDR3nt: TGTGCCACCAGCAGAGGAAAGGGCTACGAGCAGTACTTC
CDR3aa: CATSRGKGYEQYF

v_gene: TRBV6-2/TRBV6-3
d_gene: TRBD1
j_gene: TRBJ1-1
abundance: -
CDR3nt: TGTGCCAGCAGTTACGCACAGGGGCTAAACACTGAAGCTTTCTTT
CDR3aa: CASSYAQGLNTEAFF

v_gene: TRBV7-9
d_gene: TRBD1
j_gene: TRBJ2-4
abundance: -
CDR3nt: TGTGCCAGCAGCCCAGATGGGACAGGGTCCATTCAGTACTTC
CDR3aa: CASSPDGTGSIQYF

v_gene: TRBV12-3/TRBV12-4
d_gene: -
j_gene: TRBJ2-1
abundance: few
CDR3nt: TGTGCCAGCAGTTTTGGAGGAGCAGGGGTGGATGAGCAGTTCTTC
CDR3aa: CASSFGGAGVDEQFF

v_gene: TRBV15
d_gene: -
j_gene: TRBJ1-5
abundance: many
CDR3nt: TGTGCCACCAGCACCTGGGACCCTGGCAATCAGCCCCAGCATTTT
CDR3aa: CATSTWDPGNQPQHF

v_gene: TRBV28
d_gene: -
j_gene: TRBJ1-1
abundance: few
CDR3nt: TGTGCCAGCAGGTCGCAGGCCGTGACTGAAGCTTTCTTT
CDR3aa: CASRSQAVTEAFF

v_gene: TRBV11-2
d_gene: TRBD1
j_gene: TRBJ2-5
abundance: many
CDR3nt: TGTGCCAGCAGCTTAGGAGGAGACAGGGGTGAGACCCAGTACTTC
CDR3aa: CASSLGGDRGETQYF

v_gene: TRBV28
d_gene: TRBD1
j_gene: TRBJ2-7
abundance: many
CDR3nt: TGTGCCAGCACCTCGTCAGGGGGCGGCCTCATGGCCTCCTACGAGCAGTACTTC
CDR3aa: CASTSSGGGLMASYEQYF

v_gene: TRBV28
d_gene: TRBD1
j_gene: TRBJ1-6
abundance: many
CDR3nt: TGTGCCAGCAAATCGGGACAGGGGGCAGGAGGGTCACCCCTCCACTTT
CDR3aa: CASKSGQGAGGSPLHF

v_gene: TRBV6-2/TRBV6-3
d_gene: TRBD1
j_gene: TRBJ2-5
abundance: many
CDR3nt: TGTGCCAGCAGTTACTTCCAGGGGGATGAGACCCAGTACTTC
CDR3aa: CASSYFQGDETQYF

v_gene: TRBV19
d_gene: -
j_gene: TRBJ2-1
abundance: -
CDR3nt: TGTGCCAGTAGTATATTAGGGACTGGACCTGGAGGGGGGCAGTTCTTC
CDR3aa: CASSILGTGPGGGQFF

v_gene: TRBV27
d_gene: -
j_gene: TRBJ1-1
abundance: many
CDR3nt: TGTGCCAGCAGTAGCCTGACAGGAGCCCGGAACACTGAAGCTTTCTTT
CDR3aa: CASSSLTGARNTEAFF

v_gene: TRBV5-1
d_gene: -
j_gene: TRBJ2-1
abundance: few
CDR3nt: TGCGCCAGCAGCCAGGGGGGCTATGAGCAGTTCTTC
CDR3aa: CASSQGGYEQFF

v_gene: TRBV20-1
d_gene: -
j_gene: TRBJ1-2
abundance: many
CDR3nt: TGCAGTGCTAGATTTTTGGGGGGGCGGTCAAATGGCTACACCTTC
CDR3aa: CSARFLGGRSNGYTF

v_gene: TRBV20-1
d_gene: -
j_gene: TRBJ2-2
abundance: -
CDR3nt: TGCAGTGCTAGAGATCTAGGGGCTAGAGATCACGGGGAGCTGTTTTTT
CDR3aa: CSARDLGARDHGELFF

v_gene: TRBV3-1
d_gene: -
j_gene: TRBJ2-1
abundance: -
CDR3nt: TGTGCCAGCAGCGCAGGGAACAATGAGCAGTTCTTC
CDR3aa: CASSAGNNEQFF

v_gene: TRBV28
d_gene: -
j_gene: TRBJ2-5
abundance: many
CDR3nt: TGTGCCAGCAGTTGGGCTCCAAAAGAGACCCAGTACTTC
CDR3aa: CASSWAPKETQYF

v_gene: TRBV20-1
d_gene: -
j_gene: TRBJ1-5
abundance: few
CDR3nt: TGCAGTGCTACCACCCTTCATCGCAATCAGCCCCAGCATTTT
CDR3aa: CSATTLHRNQPQHF

v_gene: TRBV5-1
d_gene: TRBD1
j_gene: TRBJ2-7
abundance: many
CDR3nt: TGCGCCAGCAGCCCGATCGGACTCGGACAGGGTTCCTACGAGCAGTACTTC
CDR3aa: CASSPIGLGQGSYEQYF

v_gene: TRBV29-1
d_gene: TRBD1
j_gene: TRBJ1-1
abundance: few
CDR3nt: TGCAGCGTTGAGGTCCAGGGGGCGAACACTGAAGCTTTCTTT
CDR3aa: CSVEVQGANTEAFF

v_gene: TRBV30
d_gene: -
j_gene: TRBJ2-1
abundance: -
CDR3nt: TGTGCCTGGAGTTTGGGCTCCTACAATGAGCAGTTCTTC
CDR3aa: CAWSLGSYNEQFF

v_gene: TRBV7-3
d_gene: TRBD1
j_gene: TRBJ2-7
abundance: -
CDR3nt: TGTGCCAGCAGCTTAATGGGACAGGGGAGCTACGAGCAGTACTTC
CDR3aa: CASSLMGQGSYEQYF

v_gene: TRBV12-3/TRBV12-4
d_gene: TRBD2
j_gene: TRBJ2-7
abundance: many
CDR3nt: TGTGCCAGCAGTTTATTGGGTAGCGGGAGCGAGCAGTACTTC
CDR3aa: CASSLLGSGSEQYF

v_gene: TRBV12-3/TRBV12-4
d_gene: -
j_gene: TRBJ1-5
abundance: medium-sized
CDR3nt: TGTGCCAGCAGTTTTGAAGATAGGGGCAATCAGCCCCAGCATTTT
CDR3aa: CASSFEDRGNQPQHF

v_gene: TRBV19
d_gene: TRBD1
j_gene: TRBJ1-2
abundance: -
CDR3nt: TGTGCCAGTACCGCCCTGGACAGGCCCTATGGCTGCACCTTC
CDR3aa: CASTALDRPYGCTF

v_gene: TRBV11-2
d_gene: TRBD1
j_gene: TRBJ2-2
abundance: many
CDR3nt: TGTGCCAGCAGCCCGGTTAGGGGGCGCGACACCGGGGAGCTGTTTTTT
CDR3aa: CASSPVRGRDTGELFF

v_gene: TRBV28
d_gene: -
j_gene: TRBJ2-1
abundance: -
CDR3nt: TGTGCCAGCAGTTTAAGGCCCAGGGACCATGAGCAGTTCTTC
CDR3aa: CASSLRPRDHEQFF

v_gene: TRBV6-2/TRBV6-3
d_gene: -
j_gene: TRBJ2-7
abundance: many
CDR3nt: TGTGCCAGCAGTTACGGGAGCGACGAGCAGTACTTC
CDR3aa: CASSYGSDEQYF

v_gene: TRBV30
d_gene: -
j_gene: TRBJ2-6
abundance: -
CDR3nt: TGTGCCGCCACTGGGGCCAACGTCCTGACTTTC
CDR3aa: CAATGANVLTF

v_gene: TRBV20-1
d_gene: -
j_gene: TRBJ1-1
abundance: many
CDR3nt: TGCAGTGCTAGAGATCGCCGGGAGGGGAACACTGAAGCTTTCTTT
CDR3aa: CSARDRREGNTEAFF

v_gene: TRBV9
d_gene: -
j_gene: TRBJ1-1
abundance: -
CDR3nt: TGTGCCAGCAGCACCTCCGGACGGCTGAACACTGAAGCTTTCTTT
CDR3aa: CASSTSGRLNTEAFF